What follows is one TCR beta chain and its context. No antigen is known for it. No base qualities exist here, and no much larger clone lies one base off it. Library preparation employed the immunoSEQ multiplex PCR assay. For the multiplex PCR, a mixture combining 60 forward primers for TCR Vbeta segments and 13 reverse primers for TCR Jbeta segments was used. The CDR3 region of rearranged TCR beta genes was amplified from genomic DNA with a multiplex PCR assay. On the Illumina HiSeq System, the amplified TCR beta libraries were sequenced as 87-base-pair reads. The authors processed their data as follows. Across the 666 repertoires, a later analysis counted tens of millions of unique TCR beta chains, approximately 10 million of which were shared by at least two donors. Raw reads were error-corrected and collapsed into unique sequences by a nearest-neighbor algorithm in which closely related sequences were merged to remove PCR and sequencing errors. CDR3 sequences were aligned to IMGT reference sequences to assign V, D and J gene segments. For a sequence to be retained, at least a six-nucleotide match to both a V gene segment and a J gene segment was required. A rearrangement counted as productive if the CDR3 had no stop codons and remained in frame with V and J, and every other rearrangement counted as non-productive. Following IMGT convention, CDR3 was defined as the stretch from the second conserved V-encoded cysteine up to the conserved J-encoded phenylalanine. In an earlier analysis of more than 550 of the donors, sequences lacking an unambiguous match to a single V gene segment were excluded. An earlier analysis of a few hundred of the donors classified V segments as functional when productive rearrangements were above 56.7% and as segregating when the standard deviation between donors was above 5%. A statistical classification framework was developed to diagnose cytomegalovirus status using the catalog of TCR beta chain sequences. A later analysis assigned V and J genes by comparing TCR nucleotide sequences with IMGT/GENE-DB human TR gene sequences. In a later analysis, CDR3 sequences and most-parsimonious VDJ recombination scenarios were assigned using the TCRdist pipeline. In a later analysis, every TCR beta chain was defined by the combination of its CDR3 amino acid sequence and its V-gene family, and reads without a unique V-gene family were dropped. To address suspected cross-contamination and a sequencing artifact, a later analysis removed approximately 600 highly shared, low-generation-probability nucleotide sequences. In a later analysis, a clonal expansion index for each public chain was calculated from normalized within-repertoire ranks of inferred template counts. In a later analysis, generation probabilities were computed with a VDJ recombination model fitted to out-of-frame rearrangements, and the resulting probabilities were checked against IGoR. In a later analysis, hypergeometric tests were used to score TCR-TCR, TCR-HLA and TCR-CMV co-occurrence, with a repertoire-size bias correction applied to TCR pairs. To estimate false discovery rates, a later analysis permuted the HLA or CMV assignments 20 times. In a later analysis, co-occurring TCRs were grouped using DBSCAN, with TCRdist sequence similarity added in when clustering inside HLA-allele-positive subsets. For co-occurrence clustering, repertoires with fewer than 30,000 or more than 120,000 public chains were excluded, along with 4 to 6 repertoires with anomalous nucleotide sharing. In its TCRdb copy, this immuneACCESS table keeps in-frame sequences only and misses some clones. Where compared with another copy, unresolved V genes explain less than half of these, and the others have no known cause. The V and J calls and clone size come from that table; D and trimming were worked out from the DNA. Here the sample has about 85,000 clones; roughly 80% occur a single time. About 30% of the sample belongs to the ten largest clones.

The cohort comprised around 690 healthy bone marrow donors. Cohort members were all nominally healthy when sampled, although unrecorded immune exposures were likely present. The donor tested CMV seropositive, placing the donor among the 289 seropositive members of the cohort. A peripheral blood sample was provided by each donor, and peripheral blood mononuclear cells were used for TCR beta sequencing. The Qiagen DNeasy Blood Extraction Kit was used to extract genomic DNA from the blood cell samples. These data come from a study of cytomegalovirus exposure and HLA in healthy donors (dated by TCRdb to about 2017). Looking at the study overall: According to an earlier analysis of 550 to 750 of the donors, some 180 million T cells yielded 95 million to 140 million unique TCR beta sequences and approximately 280 Gb of sequence data. Besides the first cohort of around 670 subjects, a separate validation cohort made up of roughly 120 different subjects was used. The number of typed donors differed by locus: about 620-630 for A, B, C, DRB1 and DQB1; 500 to 550 for DQA1; over 600 for DPA1; and roughly 470 for DPB1. HLA typing included class I and class II loci at four-digit resolution. A later genetic analysis took genome-wide SNP genotypes for about 65% of the 666 donors and used that subset as a discovery cohort. In a later analysis, previously published TCR beta repertoires from 600 to 850 donors were re-analyzed and high-resolution HLA genotyping was added so that TCR occurrence patterns could be studied. An early release that covered some 630 HLA-typed donors contained approximately 300 gigabases of sequencing data and roughly 84 million unique TCR sequences. The later analysis used no new phenotypic data to find candidate immune exposures, relying instead on TCR beta sequences and their occurrence across donors. Among about 410 genotyped donors of the cohort, an average of approximately 240,000 unique TCR beta nucleotide sequences was sequenced per donor, of which 15% to 20% were non-productive. The T cell repertoires of 700 or so subjects were profiled by immunosequencing and related to cytomegalovirus serostatus. Roughly 5 DR-DQ haplotypes were treated as single units for association and clustering because of strong linkage in the cohort. Of the approximately 400 genotyped donors, about 80% fell in the genetic ancestry cluster associated with self-reported Caucasian donors. The study was designed to test whether signatures of past pathogen exposure could be identified by cataloging public T cell receptors. To decide whether each TCR beta V gene segment behaved as functional or pseudogenic, an earlier analysis of over 500 of the donors relied on high-throughput TCR beta sequencing. Every discovery cohort repertoire had been produced on one sequencing platform. Alongside the repertoire data, information on donor age, sex, ethnicity and CMV serostatus was compiled. To predict cytomegalovirus infection status, the study brought together high-throughput TCR immunosequencing, statistical association of individual TCRs with disease status, and machine learning. Study-wide findings and limitations: According to a later analysis, TCR association rates differed among HLA loci, with DRB1 alleles showing the most associated TCRs and HLA-C alleles showing the fewest. A total of roughly 160 TCR beta chains were listed by the study as associated with cytomegalovirus. Presence/absence analyses assumed roughly uniform sequencing depth across donors, an assumption that may not hold. Across donors, most TCR sequences were observed very rarely, whereas some public TCRs were present in many individuals. Because counts were too low, roughly 17 rarely observed V segments, including chromosome 9 orphons, were left out of the earlier analysis of 500 to 750 of the donors. For the cohort, immune exposure information was limited to CMV serostatus. A group of highly shared sequence variants was considered likely to be a technical artifact of the sequencing pipeline. V-gene and J-gene trimming of TCR beta chains was associated with a missense DCLRE1C variant in a later genetic analysis, and the association was replicated in an independent cohort. Compared with the 666-donor mean, donors in an Asian-associated ancestry cluster had fewer N-insertions in productive TCRs, according to a later genetic analysis. In vitro tests confirmed that a few of the cytomegalovirus-associated TCR beta chains recognize cytomegalovirus antigens. In a later analysis, HLA-associated TCR beta chains were found to be more clonally expanded and to have lower generation probabilities than equally common non-associated chains. Specific HLA alleles were associated with 18,000 or so TCR beta sequences at a false discovery rate of 0.05 in a later analysis. According to a later analysis, parvovirus B19, influenza, CMV and Epstein-Barr virus appeared linked to several top co-occurrence clusters. A later analysis found that most CMV-associated TCR beta chains appeared HLA-restricted, with HLA associations seemingly driven largely by CMV exposure. In an earlier analysis of roughly 560 of the donors, most TCR beta V segments were observed in productive rearrangements about 87% or about 30% of the time, broadly matching IMGT annotations. The classifier was reported to diagnose cytomegalovirus status with high specificity and sensitivity in both the original cohort and the validation cohort. The 87-base-pair reads could not distinguish some IMGT-functional V segments, including TRBV6-2 and TRBV6-3, so those segments were excluded. Assigning TCR associations to individual alleles was difficult when HLA alleles, especially DR and DQ, strongly co-occurred. Because some donors lacked HLA typing at each locus, the association tests relied only on the typed subset. A further reported finding was that TCR beta sequences accurately predicted the HLA-A and HLA-B alleles for most subjects in the first cohort. In this cohort, only TCR beta chains were sequenced, and detectable features were limited by the absence of alpha or paired-chain data. Linkage disequilibrium might explain the correlated functional status among segregating V segments, but an unknown experimental factor could not be ruled out. The authors suggested that the approach could potentially be extended to other disease states and immunological phenotypes.

Taken from cysteine to phenylalanine, the CDR3 has 15 residues. Solely the CDR3 DNA is kept, with 45 bases framed from the first base. Taken from the germline V gene, the CDR1 and CDR2 loops are SNHLY and FYNNEI. The V and J ends are trimmed by 8 bases and 0 bases, leaving 14 bases between them. The receptor chain draws on TRBV2 and TRBJ2-1; the D gene is perhaps TRBD2, on 6 matching bases. Input material: PBMCs. The sequence came from a man aged 50-60 years in good health and CMV-seropositive. The base sequence is TGTGCCAGCCCTTTGGGGGGAGGCTCCTACAATGAGCAGTTCTTC. Translated, it gives CASPLGGGSYNEQFF.